Described below is a single T cell receptor beta chain sequence and its context. Its antigen is currently unknown. With 1 base removed from V and 3 bases from J, the gap between germline ends came to 4 bases. This CDR3 is built from 12 residues. Germline V lookup: CDR1 KGHSY, CDR2 FQNENV. UMIs and sample barcodes were carried by the TCR alpha and TCR beta cDNA libraries that 5'RACE produced using constant-segment primers. TCRdb reprocessed the 5' RACE reads via MiXCR and lists one record per CDR3 protein. This table has about 200,000 distinct CDR3 sequences, around 8.8% appearing once. These data belong to a study of T-cell memory formation after mild COVID-19. Study outcomes and limitations: The CD4+ clones that contracted clustered mainly within CM and EM, and the CD8+ clones concentrated in EMRA.

Sequencing used PBMCs or a T cell subset sorted from them (not recorded which). This rearrangement joins TRBV16 to TRBJ2-7; D remains ambiguous. This TCR was sampled from a man aged 18 to 30 who had mild COVID-19 (a few samples of this study predate the infection). Cell type and time point are not known. This CDR3 is CASSQLLYEQYF. CDR3 nucleotide sequence: TGTGCCAGCAGCCAATTACTCTACGAGCAGTACTTC. Filled out from reference TRBV16 and TRBJ2-7, the complete variable domain reads GEEVAQTPKHLVRGEGQKAKLYCAPIKGHSYVFWYQQVLKNEFKFLISFQNENVFDETGMPKERFSAKCLPNSPCSLEIQATKLEDSAVYFCASSQLLYEQYFGPGTRLTVT.